This T cell receptor beta chain derives from a study of blood T cell repertoires in COVID-19. The table came from immunoSEQ multiplex PCR; TCRdb's copy has only in-frame clones and leaves some out. The sample carries some 200,000 clones, roughly 77% recorded once. Those enrolled, adults aged roughly 18 to 89 years, came from 24 US areas. Categorization into cohorts depended on clinical history that participants reported. This CDR3 is built from 12 residues. V was trimmed by 7 bases and J by 8 bases, leaving 13 bases between them. Germline V gene sequence: CDR1 SGHTA, CDR2 FQGTGA. This clonotype originated in a man aged 40-50 years who had recovered from COVID-19. The sequencing sample was made of PBMCs or T cells enriched from blood (not recorded which). This chain links TRBV7-3 with TRBJ2-3, with D perhaps TRBD1 (6 bases). This chain's CDR3 is CASTDTGSTQYF. The CDR3 coding sequence is TGTGCCAGCACCGATACAGGGAGTACGCAGTATTTT.